The sequence of this TCR beta chain was determined in a study of blood T cell repertoires in COVID-19. Original analysis: By means of reference gene primer amplification, nucleated cell counts were estimated. Data came from immunoSEQ multiplex PCR; TCRdb stores just in-frame clones and leaves some out. V and J calls and clone size come straight from that table; D and trimming were deduced from the DNA. Here the sample spans roughly 200,000 clones, 88% being singletons. The germline V gene has CDR1 SGHNT and CDR2 YENEEA. Trimming shortened V by 4 bases and J by 3 bases, and 12 bases separated the two germline ends. The CDR3 sequence is 14 residues long.

The chain uses TRBV11-3 and TRBJ2-5, with D maybe TRBD2 (6 bases). This clonotype was sampled from a woman aged 25 to 45 who had recovered from COVID-19. The sequenced material came from PBMCs or T cells enriched from blood (not recorded which). The CDR3 here is CASSSLTGEETQYF. The CDR3 region has the DNA TGTGCCAGCAGCTCCCTGACGGGGGAAGAGACCCAGTACTTC.